What follows are 3 T cell receptor beta chains derived from one specimen sequenced in a study of response to subunit inactivated influenza vaccine. Via MiXCR, TCRdb re-called the RT-PCR reads, giving one row per CDR3 protein. The sample consists of 540,000 or so distinct CDR3 sequences, roughly 13% of them appearing once. Sequencing used PBMCs from blood, obtained 35 to 45 days after vaccination. The source of these receptors is a man aged 50-60 years who received an inactivated influenza vaccine.

At least ten counts were recorded for this clonotype. V gene TRBV4-3 combines with J gene TRBJ2-7, with 7 positions matching TRBD2. The V segment lost 0 bases and the J segment 3 bases; nucleotides outside the gene matches: 5. Germline CDR1 and CDR2: LGHNA and YSLEER. The length of the CDR3 is 15 residues. CDR3 in amino acids: CASSQDQAGNYEQYF. The CDR3 region has the DNA TGCGCCAGCAGCCAAGATCAAGCGGGGAACTACGAGCAGTACTTC.

The chain uses TRBV5-1 and TRBJ1-1; TRBD1 is a possible D gene (5 bases). Per the germline V gene, CDR1 is SGHRS and CDR2 is YFSETQ. Trimming took off 7 bases at V and 1 base at J, with 14 bases between the two ends. The CDR3 has 14 residues. The CDR3 DNA reads TGCGCCAGCTATGCTGAGAGGGGGAACACTGAAGCTTTCTTT. Protein: CASYAERGNTEAFF.

V usage is TRBV12-3 or TRBV12-4 and J usage is TRBJ2-5, with 10 bases lining up with TRBD1. The CDR3 is 16 amino acids. With 5 bases clipped from V and 4 bases from J, the junction kept 10 bases outside the gene matches. The CDR3 loop reads CASSPGQGGTLETQYF. As DNA, the CDR3 is TGTGCCAGCAGTCCAGGACAGGGGGGTACCCTAGAGACCCAGTACTTC.